The 20 T cell receptor beta chains given below trace back to one sample, sequenced in a study of shared clonotypes between healthy human individuals. Naivety among CD8 cells was defined by CD45RO negativity and positive CCR7 selection, thereby excluding terminally differentiated effector memory CD45RA+ cells. Measured with immunoSEQ multiplex PCR; TCRdb has only the in-frame clones, and not every one. The top ten hold over 0.1% of the sample, which has under 700,000 clones, around 96% seen once. Sequencing input: naive CD8+ T cells sorted from blood. The receptors originated from a woman aged 25 to 39 in good health.

The chain joins TRBV28 to TRBJ2-1, with D possibly called TRBD1 or TRBD2 (5 bases each). From germline, CDR1 is MDHEN and CDR2 SYDVKM. The V end lost 2 bases, the J end lost 5 bases, and 10 bases lay between the germline ends. This CDR3 region has 14 residues. In DNA form, the CDR3 reads TGTGCCAGCAGTTTAAGTCAGGGAGACAATGAGCAGTTCTTC. This sequence encodes CASSLSQGDNEQFF.

This chain uses TRBV9 with TRBJ2-5; 9 bases are shared with TRBD2. The CDR3 has 16 amino acids. Germline values: CDR1 SGDLS, CDR2 YYNGEE. V lost 0 bases to trimming and J lost 4 bases; unmatched junction nucleotides: 7. CDR3 nucleotide sequence: TGTGCCAGCAGCGTAGGACTAGCGGTTAGAGGAGAGACCCAGTACTTC. Its translation: CASSVGLAVRGETQYF.

The chain carries TRBV5-4 and TRBJ1-1, with TRBD1 matching 10 bases. Per the germline V gene, CDR1 is SGHNT and CDR2 is YYREEE (reference sequence). Trimming removed 4 bases from V and 1 base from J; junction bases left unmatched: 7. The CDR3 has 16 amino acids. CDR3 sequence: CASSPDRGLWNTEAFF. In nucleotides, the CDR3 is TGTGCCAGCAGCCCCGACAGGGGGCTGTGGAACACTGAAGCTTTCTTT.

This rearrangement joins TRBV9 to TRBJ2-7, with TRBD1 as a possible D gene (6 bases). CDR1 SGDLS and CDR2 YYNGEE come from the germline V gene. Trimming shortened V by 0 bases and J by 5 bases, and 15 bases separated the two germline ends. CDR3 length: 15 amino acids. The CDR3 reads CASSVDRTTGNEQYF. The CDR3 DNA reads TGTGCCAGCAGCGTAGACAGAACCACAGGGAACGAGCAGTACTTC. Combining the CDR3 with reference TRBV9 and TRBJ2-7 gives the whole variable domain DSGVTQTPKHLITATGQRVTLRCSPRSGDLSVYWYQQSLDQGLQFLIQYYNGEERAKGNILERFSAQQFPDLHSELNLSSLELGDSALYFCASSVDRTTGNEQYFGPGTRLTVT.

V and J are TRBV27 and TRBJ2-5; D is undetermined. CDR1 and CDR2 (germline): MNHEY, SMNVEV (reference sequence). V lost 3 bases to trimming and J lost 4 bases, with 9 bases between them. The CDR3 contains 13 residues. CDR3 residues: CASSFGYGETQYF. Here the CDR3 DNA reads TGTGCCAGCAGTTTTGGATATGGAGAGACCCAGTACTTC.

The chain joins TRBV2 to TRBJ2-4, with 7 bases lining up with TRBD1. CDR3 length: 13 residues. Germline CDR1 is SNHLY and CDR2 is FYNNEI. Trimming at V came to 4 bases and at J to 5 bases, leaving 2 bases not matched to a gene. The CDR3 protein is CASSATGENIQYF. The DNA for the CDR3 is TGTGCCAGCAGTGCAACAGGGGAAAACATTCAGTACTTC.

The rearrangement links TRBV2 to TRBJ2-1; D unclear. The CDR3 has 11 residues. V was cut by 3 bases and J by 5 bases, with 2 bases left in between. Per germline, CDR1 SNHLY and CDR2 FYNNEI. CDR3 sequence: CASSDNNEQFF. In DNA form, the CDR3 reads TGTGCCAGCAGTGATAACAATGAGCAGTTCTTC.

The V and J genes are TRBV28 and TRBJ1-1, with D possibly matching TRBD1 (5 bases). The CDR3 length is 15 residues. Trimming cost V 2 bases and J 1 base, with 11 bases left between them. CDR1 is MDHEN, CDR2 SYDVKM, per germline. CDR3 protein: CASSLEGYGNTEAFF. For the CDR3, the DNA is TGTGCCAGCAGTTTAGAGGGGTATGGGAACACTGAAGCTTTCTTT.

The rearrangement joins TRBV28 to TRBJ2-2, with 9 positions matching TRBD1. V dropped 8 bases and J dropped 0; count of bases not matched to a gene: 10. Germline loops: CDR1 MDHEN, CDR2 SYDVKM. The CDR3 is made up of 17 amino acids. For the CDR3, the DNA is TGTGCCAGCCGACCTACCCGGACAGGGGCGAACACCGGGGAGCTGTTTTTT. Translated: CASRPTRTGANTGELFF.

The CDR3 DNA follows: TGTGCCAGCAGGCCGGGGTTGGGTCTGGAGCCCCAGCATTTT. Amino acid sequence: CASRPGLGLEPQHF. This sequence joins TRBV27 and TRBJ1-5, with D unresolved. V was shortened by 6 bases and J by 8 bases, with 17 bases between the two germline ends. CDR1 and CDR2 from the germline V gene are MNHEY and SMNVEV (reference sequence). The CDR3 is made up of 14 amino acids.

The CDR3, as DNA: TGTGCCATCAGTGCCACCACTAGCGGGAGGGGCGATGAGCAGTTCTTC. This sequence encodes CAISATTSGRGDEQFF. This rearrangement joins TRBV10-3 to TRBJ2-1; 13 bases map to TRBD2. V was pared by 4 bases and J by 8 bases, with 8 bases of the junction left unmatched. The CDR3 is 16 residues long. Germline V gene lookup returns CDR1 ENHRY and CDR2 SYGVKD.

The chain carries TRBV4-1 and TRBJ1-5; D not certain. The CDR3 loop spans 15 amino acids. CDR1 is MGHRA, CDR2 YSYEKL, per germline. Trimming removed 4 bases at V and 4 bases at J, with 14 bases between. In nucleotides, the CDR3 is TGCGCCAGCAGCCTCATGGGCCGGGGAAATCAGCCCCAGCATTTT. Protein: CASSLMGRGNQPQHF.

The chain couples TRBV19 to TRBJ1-2; 10 positions match TRBD1. Germline CDR1 is LNHDA and CDR2 is SQIVND (reference sequence). J lost 8 bases, V lost 7 bases, and 13 bases had no gene match. The CDR3 is made up of 15 amino acids. The CDR3 nucleotides read TGTGCCAGTACTCAAACGCCGGGACAGGGGTTCGGCTACACCTTC. This sequence encodes CASTQTPGQGFGYTF.

The chain uses TRBV11-2 and TRBJ1-2; tentatively, D is TRBD1 (5 bases). Germline V CDR1 and CDR2: SGHAT, FQNNGV. This CDR3 region has 15 residues. Deletions cut 2 bases from V and 8 bases from J, with 18 bases between. The CDR3 region has the DNA TGTGCCAGCAGCTTACTTACCTCAGGGACCCGGGGCTACACCTTC. This encodes CASSLLTSGTRGYTF.

The chain joins TRBV5-4 to TRBJ1-1; 8 nucleotides match TRBD1. Losses at the gene ends were 4 bases for V and 1 base for J; bases not matched to a gene: 9. CDR3 length: 16 amino acids. Looked up from germline, CDR1 is SGHNT and CDR2 is YYREEE (reference sequence). The CDR3 loop is CASSSGAGQGNTEAFF. The CDR3 nucleotides read TGTGCCAGCAGCAGTGGAGCCGGACAGGGGAACACTGAAGCTTTCTTT.

This sequence joins TRBV5-1 and TRBJ2-7; D could derive from TRBD1 or TRBD2 (5 bases each). Germline CDR1 and CDR2: SGHRS and YFSETQ. Between the trimmed V and J ends, which lost 1 base and 3 bases, there was a span of 11 bases. The CDR3 has 14 amino acids. The CDR3, as DNA: TGCGCCAGCAGCTTGTCTCGGGACCTCTACGAGCAGTACTTC. Amino acid sequence: CASSLSRDLYEQYF.

In this sample, this clone turned up once. This sequence joins TRBV7-9 and TRBJ2-5; 12 nucleotides match TRBD2. From germline, CDR1 is SEHNR and CDR2 FQNEAQ (reference sequence). V was clipped by 5 bases and J by 11 bases; unmatched bases: 9. The CDR3 runs to 14 residues. The CDR3 DNA reads as TGTGCCAGCAGCCACGGACTAGCGGGACATGAGCAGTACTTC. It is translated as CASSHGLAGHEQYF. Drawing the rest from reference TRBV7-9 and TRBJ2-5, the complete variable domain is DTGVSQNPRHKITKRGQNVTFRCDPISEHNRLYWYRQTLGQGPEFLTYFQNEAQLEKSRLLSDRFSAERPKGSFSTLEIQRTEQGDSAMYLCASSHGLAGHEQYFGPGTRLLVL.

The genes are TRBV28 and TRBJ1-2; 8 nucleotides align to TRBD1. Germline values: CDR1 MDHEN, CDR2 SYDVKM. The CDR3 contains 14 residues. V shed 3 bases and J 4 bases; nucleotides not matched to a gene: 4. The CDR3 here is CASSFQGALYGYTF. The CDR3, as DNA: TGTGCCAGCAGTTTCCAGGGGGCGCTCTATGGCTACACCTTC.

This clone showed up just a few times. V and J are TRBV6-1 and TRBJ1-5; 7 bases agree with TRBD1. CDR1 and CDR2 (germline): MNHNS, SASEGT. The CDR3 sequence is 15 residues long. V trimming: 4 bases; J trimming: 2 bases; junction bases outside the gene matches: 5. CDR3 in amino acids: CASSAPQGGNQPQHF. In DNA, the CDR3 is TGTGCCAGCAGTGCCCCCCAGGGGGGCAATCAGCCCCAGCATTTT.

J is TRBJ2-1 and V is TRBV6-5; the match to TRBD2 covers 14 bases. This CDR3 region has 14 residues. Germline values: CDR1 MNHEY, CDR2 SVGAGI. With 8 bases clipped from V and 8 bases from J, the junction kept 5 bases outside the gene matches. The CDR3 DNA is TGTGCCAGCGGGACTAGCGGGAGTATCTATGAGCAGTTCTTC. Amino acids: CASGTSGSIYEQFF.